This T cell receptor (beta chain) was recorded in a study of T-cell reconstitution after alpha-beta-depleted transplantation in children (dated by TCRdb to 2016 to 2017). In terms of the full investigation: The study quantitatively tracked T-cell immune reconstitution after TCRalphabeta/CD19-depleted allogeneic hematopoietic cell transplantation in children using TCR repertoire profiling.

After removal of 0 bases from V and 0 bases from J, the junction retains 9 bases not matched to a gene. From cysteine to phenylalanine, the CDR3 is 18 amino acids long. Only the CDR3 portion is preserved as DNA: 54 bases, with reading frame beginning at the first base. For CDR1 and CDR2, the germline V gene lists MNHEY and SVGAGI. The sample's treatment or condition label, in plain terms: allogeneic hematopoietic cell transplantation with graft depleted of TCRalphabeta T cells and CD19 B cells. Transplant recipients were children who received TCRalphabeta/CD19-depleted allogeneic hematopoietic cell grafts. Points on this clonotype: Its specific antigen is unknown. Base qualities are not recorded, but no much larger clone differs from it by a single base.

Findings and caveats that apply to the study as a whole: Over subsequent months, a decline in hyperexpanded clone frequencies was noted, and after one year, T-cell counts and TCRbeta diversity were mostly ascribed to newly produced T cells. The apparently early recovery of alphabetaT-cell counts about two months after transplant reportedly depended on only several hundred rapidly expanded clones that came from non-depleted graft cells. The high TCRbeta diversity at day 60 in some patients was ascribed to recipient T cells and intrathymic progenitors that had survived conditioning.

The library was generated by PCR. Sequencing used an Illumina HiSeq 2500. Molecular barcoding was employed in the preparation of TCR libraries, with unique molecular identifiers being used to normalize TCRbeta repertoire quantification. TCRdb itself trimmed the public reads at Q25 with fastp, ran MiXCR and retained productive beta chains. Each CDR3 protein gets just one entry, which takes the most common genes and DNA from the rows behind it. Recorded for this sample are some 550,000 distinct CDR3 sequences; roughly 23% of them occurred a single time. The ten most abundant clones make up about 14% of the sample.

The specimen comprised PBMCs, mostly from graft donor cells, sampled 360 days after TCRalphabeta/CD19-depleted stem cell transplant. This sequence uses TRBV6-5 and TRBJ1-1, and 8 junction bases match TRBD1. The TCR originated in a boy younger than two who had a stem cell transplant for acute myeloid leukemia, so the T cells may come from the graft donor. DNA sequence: TGTGCCAGCAGTTACTCGAAAACAGGACAGGGTATGAACACTGAAGCTTTCTTT. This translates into CASSYSKTGQGMNTEAFF.